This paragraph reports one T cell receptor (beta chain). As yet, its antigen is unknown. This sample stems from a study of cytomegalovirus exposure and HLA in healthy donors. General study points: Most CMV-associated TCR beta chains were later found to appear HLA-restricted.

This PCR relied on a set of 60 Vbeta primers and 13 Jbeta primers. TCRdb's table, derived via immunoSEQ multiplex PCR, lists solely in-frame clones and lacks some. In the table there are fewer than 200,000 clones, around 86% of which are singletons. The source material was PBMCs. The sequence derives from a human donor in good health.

Here the CDR3 reads CASSQGTANLNSPLHF. The CDR3 bases are TGCGCCAGCAGCCAAGGGACAGCCAACTTAAATTCACCCCTCCACTTT. V gene TRBV4-3 combines with J gene TRBJ1-6, with TRBD1 as a possible D gene (6 bases). Germline lookup yields CDR1 LGHNA and CDR2 YSLEER. Trimming removed 1 base at V and 7 bases at J, with 14 bases between. The CDR3 spans 16 residues.